Sequencing of this T cell receptor beta chain was carried out in a study of T-cell reconstitution after alpha-beta-depleted transplantation in children. This clonotype has ten or more counts. This sample's TCRbeta library carried unique molecular identifier barcodes. TCRdb redid the calling of the PCR reads with MiXCR, one entry per CDR3 protein. The table records 260,000 or so distinct CDR3 sequences, about 11% of them present only once. This receptor was taken from a human donor who donated a stem cell graft to a child with acute lymphoblastic leukemia. The sequencing used PBMCs from the stem cell graft donor, collected from the stem cell graft.

The CDR3 DNA sequence: TGTGCCAGCAGGCGGGACACTGGGGCGGTGACCCAGTACTTC. Its protein product is CASRRDTGAVTQYF. The chain couples TRBV6-1 to TRBJ2-5, with D perhaps being TRBD1 or TRBD2 (6 bases each). V lost 6 bases and J lost 7, with 18 bases in between. CDR1 is MNHNS, CDR2 SASEGT, per germline. This CDR3 comprises 14 residues.